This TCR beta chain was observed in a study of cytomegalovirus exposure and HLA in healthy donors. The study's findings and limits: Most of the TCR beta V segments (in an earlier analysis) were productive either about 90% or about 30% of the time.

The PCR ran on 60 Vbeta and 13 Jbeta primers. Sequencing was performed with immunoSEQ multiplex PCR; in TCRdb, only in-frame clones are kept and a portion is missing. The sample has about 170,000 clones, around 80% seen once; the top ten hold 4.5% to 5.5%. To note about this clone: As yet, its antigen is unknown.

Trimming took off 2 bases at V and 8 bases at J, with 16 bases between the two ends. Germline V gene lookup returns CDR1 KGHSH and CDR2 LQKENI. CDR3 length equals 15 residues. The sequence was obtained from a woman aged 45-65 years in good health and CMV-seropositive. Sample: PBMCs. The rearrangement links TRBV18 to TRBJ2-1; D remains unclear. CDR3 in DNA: TGTGCCAGCTCACCAGTGGCCCAAGCGAGGCATGAGCAGTTCTTC. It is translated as CASSPVAQARHEQFF.